The clone carrying this T cell receptor beta chain showed up many times. The data were obtained in a study of liver allograft versus peripheral blood T cells. Study as a whole: The study compared liver allograft T cell receptor repertoires against peripheral blood repertoires of liver transplant recipients.

This CDR3 has 12 amino acids. Germline V gene lookup returns CDR1 MNHNY and CDR2 SVGAGI (reference sequence). V was cut by 0 bases and J by 4 bases, with 3 bases left in between. TCRdb ran MiXCR on the reads and lists one entry per CDR3 protein. Of 6,000 to 7,000 distinct CDR3 sequences in the sample, about a sixth were seen once. This clonotype originated in a human patient who had a liver transplant. Certain T cells may be donor cells from the graft. V usage is TRBV6-6 and J usage is TRBJ1-2; no reliable D call. CDR3 bases: TGTGCCAGCAGTTACTCGCCCTATGGCTACACCTTC. It translates to CASSYSPYGYTF.